These 26 T cell receptor beta chains share one sample of origin, sequenced in a study of blood T cells in healthy people across ages. A second PCR of about 6 to 11 cycles used a sample-barcoded 5' primer and a J-beta primer mix. TCRdb redid the calling of the 5' RACE reads with MiXCR, one entry per CDR3 protein. The table shows roughly 800,000 distinct CDR3 sequences, with more than 20% occurring only once. The same sample was also used in a study of T cells of mothers and their children.

Sequencing was carried out using blood. Receptors originate from a boy younger than 18 in good health.

This clonotype occurred a few times. The chain couples TRBV7-6 to TRBJ2-3; TRBD2 might be the D (6 bases). The CDR3 sequence is 15 residues long. V was shortened by 3 bases and J by 0 bases, with 10 bases between the two germline ends. From germline, CDR1 is SGHVS and CDR2 FNYEAQ. The CDR3 spells CASSLGGYSTDTQYF. The CDR3 DNA is TGTGCCAGCAGCTTGGGGGGTTATAGCACAGATACGCAGTATTTT.

This chain joins TRBV12-3 or TRBV12-4 and TRBJ1-2, with D unclear. The CDR3 has 12 residues. With 6 bases removed from V and 8 bases from J, the gap between germline ends came to 13 bases. CDR3 region: CASSFSMWGYTF. CDR3 in DNA: TGTGCCAGCAGCTTCTCGATGTGGGGCTACACCTTC.

The J gene is TRBJ1-1, the V gene TRBV29-1; a weak D match, TRBD1 (5 bases). V dropped 7 bases and J dropped 1 base, with 13 bases sitting between them. Germline lookup yields CDR1 SQVTM and CDR2 ANQGSEA. The CDR3 length is 13 residues. The CDR3 reads CSATGQRNTEAFF. The CDR3 DNA sequence: TGCAGCGCCACAGGACAACGGAACACTGAAGCTTTCTTT.

The gene calls are TRBV20-1 and TRBJ2-1; no definite D call. The CDR3 spans 15 residues. Germline V lookup: CDR1 DFQATT, CDR2 SNEGSKA (reference sequence). Trimming took off 1 base at V and 3 bases at J, with 13 bases between the two ends. The CDR3 sequence: CSARVALQFYNEQFF. CDR3 DNA: TGCAGTGCTAGAGTAGCCCTCCAATTCTACAATGAGCAGTTCTTC.

This clonotype was found a few times. This chain links TRBV14 with TRBJ2-3, with D hard to call. The CDR3 has 15 residues. Trimming cost V 2 bases and J 0 bases, with 9 bases left between them. CDR1 and CDR2 (germline): SGHDN, FVKESK. The CDR3 DNA reads as TGTGCCAGCAGCCAACGTACGGATAGCACAGATACGCAGTATTTT. It codes for CASSQRTDSTDTQYF.

The genes are TRBV28 and TRBJ1-1; D gene uncertain. V shed 2 bases and J shed 2 bases, with 15 bases lying between them. CDR1 is MDHEN, CDR2 SYDVKM, per germline. CDR3 length equals 16 residues. CDR3 nucleotide sequence: TGTGCCAGCAGTTTAGAAGGTTTCCGTGCCAACACTGAAGCTTTCTTT. Its translation: CASSLEGFRANTEAFF.

This sequence joins TRBV5-1 and TRBJ2-7; D is ambiguous. Germline V gene lookup returns CDR1 SGHRS and CDR2 YFSETQ. Trimming stripped 0 bases from V and 5 bases from J, with 9 bases between. The CDR3 is 13 residues long. CDR3 loop: CASSLAQVDEQYF. In nucleotides, the CDR3 is TGCGCCAGCAGCTTGGCTCAGGTCGACGAGCAGTACTTC.

The chain joins TRBV29-1 to TRBJ1-2; tentatively, D is TRBD1 (5 bases). Germline V lookup: CDR1 SQVTM, CDR2 ANQGSEA. The CDR3 spans 11 residues. Trimming removed 5 bases from V and 8 bases from J, with 12 bases in between. The CDR3 DNA reads as TGCAGCGTTATACAGGTGTGGGGCTACACCTTC. This encodes CSVIQVWGYTF.

This clonotype was counted only a few times. This rearrangement joins TRBV14 to TRBJ1-5; D remains unclear. V dropped 0 bases and J dropped 3 bases, with 12 bases sitting between them. The germline V gene encodes CDR1 SGHDN and CDR2 FVKESK. There are 16 residues in the CDR3. DNA for the CDR3: TGTGCCAGCAGCCAAGAAACAGTAAGTGACAATCAGCCCCAGCATTTT. The encoded protein is CASSQETVSDNQPQHF.

This clonotype has just a few counts. The chain uses TRBV28 and TRBJ1-5; D not certain. Deletions cut 2 bases from V and 4 bases from J, with 12 bases between. CDR1 and CDR2 from the germline V gene are MDHEN and SYDVKM. The CDR3 has 15 residues. CDR3 nucleotides: TGTGCCAGCAGTTTACACCCGCTCCCAAATCAGCCCCAGCATTTT. Protein: CASSLHPLPNQPQHF.

The rearrangement joins TRBV4-3 to TRBJ2-6; unclear D gene. Germline lookup yields CDR1 LGHNA and CDR2 YSLEER. The CDR3 contains 17 residues. V was trimmed by 1 base and J by 1 base, leaving 11 bases between them. The CDR3 bases are TGCGCCAGCAGCCAAGGTGGCAGCGAGTCTGGGGCCAACGTCCTGACTTTC. Translation: CASSQGGSESGANVLTF.

J is TRBJ1-4 and V is TRBV15; D is perhaps TRBD1 (6 bases). Germline V CDR1 and CDR2: LNHNV, YYDKDF (reference sequence). Trimming removed 6 bases at V and 3 bases at J, with 14 bases between. There are 15 residues in the CDR3. The DNA of the CDR3 is TGTGCCACCAGTCCTGCGGGGGGCTCTAATGAAAAACTGTTTTTT. It is translated as CATSPAGGSNEKLFF.

Concerning this clonotype: At one end the junction does not follow the germline gene, possibly because of a read error. The chain carries TRBV5-6 and TRBJ2-7; D is perhaps TRBD1 (6 bases). Germline CDR1 is SGHDT and CDR2 is YYEEEE. The CDR3 sequence is 13 residues long. The CDR3: CASSLQGSYGQYF. CDR3 nucleotide sequence: TGTGCCAGCAGCTTACAGGGATCCTACGGGCAGTACTTC.

This clonotype was seen a few times. V gene TRBV5-1 combines with J gene TRBJ2-1; D is ambiguous. Per germline, CDR1 SGHRS and CDR2 YFSETQ. The CDR3 is 13 amino acids. V was shortened by 0 bases and J by 7 bases, with 8 bases between the two germline ends. The CDR3 coding sequence is TGCGCCAGCAGCTTGGCCCAGGAGAATGAGCAGTTCTTC. This codes for CASSLAQENEQFF.

Turning to this clonotype: A junction boundary mismatches the germline segment, possibly from a read error. The rearrangement links TRBV3-1 to TRBJ2-1, with 11 bases lining up with TRBD2. Germline CDR1 LGHDT, CDR2 YNNKEL (reference sequence). This CDR3 is 19 amino acids long. The CDR3 region has the DNA TGTGCCAGCGGCCAATGGGAACTAGCGGGAGCCTCACCCCACCATGAGCAGTTCTTC. Its translation: CASGQWELAGASPHHEQFF.

The chain links TRBV20-1 to TRBJ2-5; 8 bases map to TRBD1. Trimming at V came to 0 bases and at J to 3 bases, leaving 3 bases not matched to a gene. The CDR3 runs to 14 residues. CDR1 is DFQATT and CDR2 is SNEGSKA in the germline V gene (reference sequence). This CDR3 is CSAREQTGEETQYF. The CDR3 DNA is TGCAGTGCTAGAGAACAGACAGGGGAAGAGACCCAGTACTTC.

This clonotype has a handful of counts. J is TRBJ2-2 and V is TRBV7-9, with 9 positions matching TRBD1. The V gene end was trimmed by 4 bases and the J gene end by 0 bases; junction bases not matched to a gene: 9. This CDR3 is 18 amino acids long. Germline V CDR1 and CDR2: SEHNR, FQNEAQ (reference sequence). CDR3 coding DNA: TGTGCCAGCAGCTACCCACACCGGGACAGGGCGAACACCGGGGAGCTGTTTTTT. As protein: CASSYPHRDRANTGELFF. Filled out from reference TRBV7-9 and TRBJ2-2, the complete variable domain reads DTGVSQNPRHKITKRGQNVTFRCDPISEHNRLYWYRQTLGQGPEFLTYFQNEAQLEKSRLLSDRFSAERPKGSFSTLEIQRTEQGDSAMYLCASSYPHRDRANTGELFFGEGSRLTVL.

This clonotype was observed once. V and J are TRBV25-1 and TRBJ2-5; D is uncertain. From germline, CDR1 is MGHDK and CDR2 SYGVNS. The CDR3 runs to 14 residues. Deletions cut 0 bases from V and 4 bases from J, with 9 bases between. This CDR3 is CASSEYTGSETQYF. CDR3 DNA sequence: TGTGCCAGCAGTGAATATACCGGGTCAGAGACCCAGTACTTC. The full variable domain, its missing parts supplied by reference TRBV25-1 and TRBJ2-5, is EADIYQTPRYLVIGTGKKITLECSQTMGHDKMYWYQQDPGMELHLIHYSYGVNSTEKGDLSSESTVSRIRTEHFPLTLESARPSHTSQYLCASSEYTGSETQYFGPGTRLLVL.

This clonotype was recorded a few times. V and J are TRBV5-1 and TRBJ1-3; D gene ambiguous. V lost 4 bases, J lost 0 bases, and 11 bases lay in between. This CDR3 has 15 residues. Germline V gene sequence: CDR1 SGHRS, CDR2 YFSETQ. The CDR3: CASSPSASSGNTIYF. CDR3 bases: TGCGCCAGCAGCCCGAGCGCCAGCTCTGGAAACACCATATATTTT. Variable domain in full (rest from reference TRBV5-1 and TRBJ1-3): KAGVTQTPRYLIKTRGQQVTLSCSPISGHRSVSWYQQTPGQGLQFLFEYFSETQRNKGNFPGRFSGRQFSNSRSEMNVSTLELGDSALYLCASSPSASSGNTIYFGEGSWLTVV.

In its sample, this clonotype was seen a few times. This rearrangement joins TRBV20-1 to TRBJ2-5, with D tentatively TRBD2 (7 bases). TRBJ2-1 matches the DNA end more closely, so the J call is doubtful. Looked up from germline, CDR1 is DFQATT and CDR2 is SNEGSKA (reference sequence). The CDR3 consists of 14 residues. For the CDR3, the DNA is TGCAGTGCTAGAGATTACGGGGGGCACAATGAGCAGTTCTTC. Protein: CSARDYGGHNEQFF.

This clonotype was seen only a few times. The V and J genes are TRBV7-9 and TRBJ1-5; 7 bases fit TRBD1. The CDR3 sequence is 18 residues long. Per germline, CDR1 SEHNR and CDR2 FQNEAQ (reference sequence). V lost 5 bases, J lost 6 bases, and 19 bases stayed unmatched. This CDR3 reads CASSNSNTGTGETQPQHF. In DNA, the CDR3 is TGTGCCAGCAGCAATTCCAATACGGGTACAGGGGAGACTCAGCCCCAGCATTTT. Looking up the rest from reference TRBV7-9 and TRBJ1-5 gives the full variable domain: DTGVSQNPRHKITKRGQNVTFRCDPISEHNRLYWYRQTLGQGPEFLTYFQNEAQLEKSRLLSDRFSAERPKGSFSTLEIQRTEQGDSAMYLCASSNSNTGTGETQPQHFGDGTRLSIL.

J is TRBJ1-4 and V is TRBV2, with D possibly being TRBD1 (6 bases). The germline V gene encodes CDR1 SNHLY and CDR2 FYNNEI. The CDR3 contains 14 residues. Trimming took off 1 base at V and 8 bases at J, with 11 bases between the two ends. The DNA of the CDR3 is TGTGCCAGCAGTGAAGACAGGGTCGGGGAAAAACTGTTTTTT. It specifies CASSEDRVGEKLFF.

Points on this clonotype: At one of its ends the junction is not consistent with the germline gene, which may arise from a read error. The chain couples TRBV20-1 to TRBJ2-5; a weak D match, TRBD1 (6 bases). CDR1 and CDR2 (germline): DFQATT, SNEGSKA (reference sequence). The length of the CDR3 is 11 residues. CDR3 sequence reads: CSQAGVETQHF. CDR3 DNA: TGCAGTCAGGCAGGGGTTGAGACCCAGCACTTC.

This chain joins TRBV15 and TRBJ1-1; D is perhaps TRBD1 (6 bases). Trimming left V 4 bases short and J 4 bases short, with 10 bases between. Germline V gene lookup returns CDR1 LNHNV and CDR2 YYDKDF (reference sequence). This CDR3 comprises 13 residues. The CDR3 loop reads CATSTGDPTEAFF. The CDR3 DNA sequence: TGTGCCACCAGCACAGGGGACCCCACTGAAGCTTTCTTT.

This clonotype was seen more than once but under ten times. CDR3 sequence reads: CASSLVMGDSEKLFF. The DNA of the CDR3 is TGTGCCAGCAGCTTAGTAATGGGGGATAGCGAAAAACTGTTTTTT. The chain couples TRBV7-8 to TRBJ1-4; D possibly corresponds to TRBD1 (5 bases). Germline lookup yields CDR1 SGHVS and CDR2 FQNEAQ. V was clipped by 1 base and J by 8 bases, with 14 bases between them. The CDR3 loop spans 15 amino acids.

This clonotype came up a few times. The V call is TRBV29-1, the J call TRBJ2-3; D is undetermined. CDR1 is SQVTM and CDR2 is ANQGSEA in the germline V gene. The CDR3 runs 11 residues. Trimming pared 7 bases from V and 2 bases from J, leaving 7 bases between. The CDR3 spells CSGGYTDTQYF. The CDR3 nucleotides read TGCAGCGGGGGATACACAGATACGCAGTATTTT.